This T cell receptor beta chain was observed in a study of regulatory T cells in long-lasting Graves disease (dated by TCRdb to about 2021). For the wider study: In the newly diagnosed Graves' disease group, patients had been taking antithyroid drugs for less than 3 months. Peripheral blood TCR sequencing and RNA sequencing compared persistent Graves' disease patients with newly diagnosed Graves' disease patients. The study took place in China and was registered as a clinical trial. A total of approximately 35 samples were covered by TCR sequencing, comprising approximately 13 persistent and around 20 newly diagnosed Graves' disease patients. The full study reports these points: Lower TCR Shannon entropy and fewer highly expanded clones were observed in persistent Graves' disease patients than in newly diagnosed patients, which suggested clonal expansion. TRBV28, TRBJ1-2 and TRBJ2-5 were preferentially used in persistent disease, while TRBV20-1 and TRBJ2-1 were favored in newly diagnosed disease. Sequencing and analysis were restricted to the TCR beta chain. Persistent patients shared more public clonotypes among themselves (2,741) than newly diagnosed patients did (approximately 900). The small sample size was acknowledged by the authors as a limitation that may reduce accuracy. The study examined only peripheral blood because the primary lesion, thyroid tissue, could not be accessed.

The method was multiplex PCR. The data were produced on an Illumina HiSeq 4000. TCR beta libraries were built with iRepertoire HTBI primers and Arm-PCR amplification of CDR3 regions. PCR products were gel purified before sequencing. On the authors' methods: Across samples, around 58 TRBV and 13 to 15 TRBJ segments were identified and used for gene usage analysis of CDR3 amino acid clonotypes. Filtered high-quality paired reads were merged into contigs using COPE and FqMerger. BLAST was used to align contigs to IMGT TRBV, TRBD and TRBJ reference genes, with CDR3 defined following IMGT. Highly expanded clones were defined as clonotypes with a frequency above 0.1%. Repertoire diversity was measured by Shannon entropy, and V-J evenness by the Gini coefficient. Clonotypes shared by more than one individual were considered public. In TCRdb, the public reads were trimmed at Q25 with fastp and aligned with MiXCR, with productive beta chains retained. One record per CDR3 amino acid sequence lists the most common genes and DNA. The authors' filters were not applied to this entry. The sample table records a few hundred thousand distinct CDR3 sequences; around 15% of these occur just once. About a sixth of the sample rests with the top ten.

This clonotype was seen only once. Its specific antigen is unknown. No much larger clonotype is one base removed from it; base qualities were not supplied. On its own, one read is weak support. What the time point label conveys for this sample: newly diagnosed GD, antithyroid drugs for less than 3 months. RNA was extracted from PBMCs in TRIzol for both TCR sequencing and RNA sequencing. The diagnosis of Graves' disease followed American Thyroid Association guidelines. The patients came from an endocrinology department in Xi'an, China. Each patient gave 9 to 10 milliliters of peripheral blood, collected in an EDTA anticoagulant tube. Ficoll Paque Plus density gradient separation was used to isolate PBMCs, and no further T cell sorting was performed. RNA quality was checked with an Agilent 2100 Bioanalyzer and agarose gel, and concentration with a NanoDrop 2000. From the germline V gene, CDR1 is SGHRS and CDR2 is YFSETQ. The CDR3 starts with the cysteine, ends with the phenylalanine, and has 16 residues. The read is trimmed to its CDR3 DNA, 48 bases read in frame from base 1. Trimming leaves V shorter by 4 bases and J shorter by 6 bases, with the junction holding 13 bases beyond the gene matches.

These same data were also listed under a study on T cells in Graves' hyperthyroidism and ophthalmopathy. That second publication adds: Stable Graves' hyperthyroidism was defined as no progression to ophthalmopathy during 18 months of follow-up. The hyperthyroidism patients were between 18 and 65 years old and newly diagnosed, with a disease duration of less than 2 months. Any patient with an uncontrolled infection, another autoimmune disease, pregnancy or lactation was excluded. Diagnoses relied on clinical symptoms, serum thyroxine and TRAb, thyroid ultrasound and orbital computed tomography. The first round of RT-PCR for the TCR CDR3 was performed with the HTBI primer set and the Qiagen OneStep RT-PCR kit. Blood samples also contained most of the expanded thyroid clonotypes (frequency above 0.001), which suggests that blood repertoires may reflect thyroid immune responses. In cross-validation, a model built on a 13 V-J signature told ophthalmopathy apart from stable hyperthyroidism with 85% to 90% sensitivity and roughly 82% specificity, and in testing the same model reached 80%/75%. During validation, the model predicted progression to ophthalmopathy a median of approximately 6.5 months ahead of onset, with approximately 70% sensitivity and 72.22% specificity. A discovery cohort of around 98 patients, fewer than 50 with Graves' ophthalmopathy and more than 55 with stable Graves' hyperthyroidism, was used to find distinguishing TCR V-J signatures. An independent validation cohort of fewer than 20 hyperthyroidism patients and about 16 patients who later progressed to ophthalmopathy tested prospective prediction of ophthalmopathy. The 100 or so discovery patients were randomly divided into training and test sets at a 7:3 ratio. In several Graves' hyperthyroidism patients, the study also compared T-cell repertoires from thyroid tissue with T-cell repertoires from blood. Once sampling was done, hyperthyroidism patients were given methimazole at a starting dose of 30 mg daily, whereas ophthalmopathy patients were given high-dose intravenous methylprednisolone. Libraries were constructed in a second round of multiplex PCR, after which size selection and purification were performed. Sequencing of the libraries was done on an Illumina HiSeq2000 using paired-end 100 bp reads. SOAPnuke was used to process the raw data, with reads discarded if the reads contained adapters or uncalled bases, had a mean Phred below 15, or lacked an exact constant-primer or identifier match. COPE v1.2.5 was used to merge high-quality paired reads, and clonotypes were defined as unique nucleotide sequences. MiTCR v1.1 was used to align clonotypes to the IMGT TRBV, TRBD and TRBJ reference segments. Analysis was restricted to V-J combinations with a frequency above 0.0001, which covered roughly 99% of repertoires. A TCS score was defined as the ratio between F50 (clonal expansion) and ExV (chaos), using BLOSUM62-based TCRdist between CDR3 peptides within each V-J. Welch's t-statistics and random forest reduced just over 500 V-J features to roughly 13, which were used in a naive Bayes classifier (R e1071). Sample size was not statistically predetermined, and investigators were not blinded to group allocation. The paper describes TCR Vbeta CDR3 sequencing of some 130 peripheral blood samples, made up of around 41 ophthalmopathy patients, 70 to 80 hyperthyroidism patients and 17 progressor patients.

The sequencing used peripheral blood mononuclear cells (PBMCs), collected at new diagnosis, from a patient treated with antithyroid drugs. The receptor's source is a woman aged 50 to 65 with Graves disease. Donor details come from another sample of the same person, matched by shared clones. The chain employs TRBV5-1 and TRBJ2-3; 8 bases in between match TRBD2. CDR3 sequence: CASSPAGRASGDTQYF. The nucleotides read TGCGCCAGCAGCCCGGCCGGGAGGGCGTCGGGCGATACGCAGTATTTT.